A selection of T cell receptor beta chains follows, all from one sample in a study of blood T cells in healthy people across ages. TCRdb reprocessed the 5' RACE reads via MiXCR and lists one record per CDR3 protein. The profile shows fewer than 950,000 distinct CDR3 sequences, about 55% of them singletons. Sequencing was performed on blood. All receptors derive from a man older than 75 in good health. Both conserved end residues are part of each CDR3. Fields, in order: D gene, J gene, V gene, clone size, CDR3 protein, CDR3 DNA. The D gene is left open where the match is weak. Some rows have no size entry. The others give once, few or many, or a class for an expanded clone.

d_call: .; j_call: TRBJ1-1; v_call: TRBV10-3; clone_size: few; cdr3_aa: CAIAEVAGSTEAFF; cdr3_nt: TGTGCCATCGCAGAGGTGGCGGGCAGCACTGAAGCTTTCTTT
d_call: TRBD1; j_call: TRBJ1-2; v_call: TRBV5-1; clone_size: few; cdr3_aa: CASSFGTGGVGGYTF; cdr3_nt: TGCGCCAGCAGCTTCGGGACAGGGGGTGTAGGTGGCTACACCTTC
d_call: TRBD1; j_call: TRBJ1-1; v_call: TRBV5-1; clone_size: .; cdr3_aa: CASSLGDRGLNTEAFF; cdr3_nt: TGCGCCAGCAGCTTGGGGGACAGGGGACTCAACACTGAAGCTTTCTTT
d_call: .; j_call: TRBJ2-6; v_call: TRBV4-2; clone_size: .; cdr3_aa: CASRGMALGSGANVLTF; cdr3_nt: TGTGCCAGCAGGGGGATGGCGTTAGGTTCTGGGGCCAACGTCCTGACTTTC
d_call: .; j_call: TRBJ2-1; v_call: TRBV6-5; clone_size: .; cdr3_aa: CASRDSPGNEQFF; cdr3_nt: TGTGCCAGCAGGGACTCCCCAGGTAATGAGCAGTTCTTC
d_call: .; j_call: TRBJ2-7; v_call: TRBV6-1; clone_size: .; cdr3_aa: CASSPLPSGPNQFYEQYF; cdr3_nt: TGTGCCAGCAGCCCCCTGCCCAGCGGACCCAACCAATTCTACGAGCAGTACTTC
d_call: .; j_call: TRBJ2-5; v_call: TRBV24-1; clone_size: .; cdr3_aa: CATSDFYERKRGIKETQYF; cdr3_nt: TGTGCCACCAGTGATTTCTACGAGAGAAAAAGGGGAATCAAGGAGACCCAGTACTTC
d_call: .; j_call: TRBJ1-2; v_call: TRBV6-5; clone_size: once; cdr3_aa: CASSYSRDTINYGYTF; cdr3_nt: TGTGCCAGCAGTTACTCGAGGGACACTATTAACTATGGCTACACCTTC
d_call: .; j_call: TRBJ2-4; v_call: TRBV14; clone_size: few; cdr3_aa: CASSQRTLKNIQYF; cdr3_nt: TGTGCCAGCAGCCAGCGGACCCTTAAAAACATTCAGTACTTC
d_call: .; j_call: TRBJ1-2; v_call: TRBV7-2; clone_size: .; cdr3_aa: CASSLGGGPAYTF; cdr3_nt: TGTGCCAGCAGCTTAGGAGGAGGGCCCGCCTACACCTTC
d_call: TRBD1; j_call: TRBJ2-7; v_call: TRBV6-2/TRBV6-3; clone_size: .; cdr3_aa: CASSYAGQGVYEQYF; cdr3_nt: TGTGCCAGCAGTTACGCGGGACAGGGAGTTTACGAGCAGTACTTC
d_call: .; j_call: TRBJ1-2; v_call: TRBV30; clone_size: .; cdr3_aa: CAWTSYSGSRDGYTF; cdr3_nt: TGTGCCTGGACCTCCTACAGCGGGTCTAGGGATGGCTACACCTTC
d_call: .; j_call: TRBJ2-3; v_call: TRBV20-1; clone_size: .; cdr3_aa: CSAGASANGDTQYF; cdr3_nt: TGCAGTGCTGGAGCTAGCGCTAATGGCGATACGCAGTATTTT
d_call: .; j_call: TRBJ2-3; v_call: TRBV20-1; clone_size: .; cdr3_aa: CSARDRRTNTDTQYF; cdr3_nt: TGCAGTGCTAGAGATAGGAGAACGAACACAGATACGCAGTATTTT
d_call: TRBD1; j_call: TRBJ1-2; v_call: TRBV20-1; clone_size: .; cdr3_aa: CSAAGQSNYGYTF; cdr3_nt: TGCAGTGCCGCGGGACAGTCGAACTATGGCTACACCTTC
d_call: TRBD2; j_call: TRBJ2-1; v_call: TRBV7-7; clone_size: few; cdr3_aa: CASSQGLAGPYNEQFF; cdr3_nt: TGTGCCAGCAGCCAGGGACTAGCGGGACCATACAATGAGCAGTTCTTC
d_call: .; j_call: TRBJ2-1; v_call: TRBV29-1; clone_size: .; cdr3_aa: CSVGRTYNEQFF; cdr3_nt: TGCAGCGTTGGTCGGACCTACAATGAGCAGTTCTTC
d_call: .; j_call: TRBJ2-7; v_call: TRBV24-1; clone_size: .; cdr3_aa: CATSQGVSYEQYF; cdr3_nt: TGTGCCACCAGCCAGGGCGTTTCCTACGAGCAGTACTTC
d_call: TRBD1; j_call: TRBJ2-7; v_call: TRBV5-1; clone_size: .; cdr3_aa: CASSYPTGTYEQYF; cdr3_nt: TGCGCCAGCAGCTACCCGACAGGGACCTACGAGCAGTACTTC
d_call: .; j_call: TRBJ2-5; v_call: TRBV3-1; clone_size: few; cdr3_aa: CASSQESGTSIGTQYF; cdr3_nt: TGTGCCAGCAGCCAAGAATCCGGGACGTCGATCGGGACCCAGTACTTC
d_call: .; j_call: TRBJ2-5; v_call: TRBV10-2; clone_size: few; cdr3_aa: CASSEISAPHQETQYF; cdr3_nt: TGCGCCAGCAGTGAAATTTCGGCCCCTCACCAAGAGACCCAGTACTTC
d_call: TRBD1; j_call: TRBJ2-7; v_call: TRBV28; clone_size: .; cdr3_aa: CASRRTGKGYEQYF; cdr3_nt: TGTGCCAGCAGACGGACAGGGAAGGGGTACGAGCAGTACTTC
d_call: .; j_call: TRBJ1-2; v_call: TRBV4-1; clone_size: .; cdr3_aa: CASSHPPARNYGYTF; cdr3_nt: TGCGCCAGCAGCCATCCACCGGCCAGGAACTATGGCTACACCTTC
d_call: TRBD2; j_call: TRBJ2-1; v_call: TRBV27; clone_size: .; cdr3_aa: CASSFISGGYNEQFF; cdr3_nt: TGTGCCAGCAGCTTCATTAGCGGGGGCTACAATGAGCAGTTCTTC
d_call: .; j_call: TRBJ2-1; v_call: TRBV12-3/TRBV12-4; clone_size: few; cdr3_aa: CASSLAGATGEQFF; cdr3_nt: TGTGCCAGCAGTTTAGCGGGGGCAACGGGTGAGCAGTTCTTC
d_call: .; j_call: TRBJ1-4; v_call: TRBV6-5; clone_size: .; cdr3_aa: CASSYSGQSNEKLFF; cdr3_nt: TGTGCCAGCAGTTACTCGGGGCAGTCTAATGAAAAACTGTTTTTT
d_call: .; j_call: TRBJ2-7; v_call: TRBV10-3; clone_size: .; cdr3_aa: CAISESSSKGPDYEQYF; cdr3_nt: TGTGCCATCAGTGAGTCTTCTAGCAAGGGGCCGGACTACGAGCAGTACTTC
d_call: TRBD1; j_call: TRBJ1-2; v_call: TRBV7-2; clone_size: .; cdr3_aa: CASSLAGGARGYTF; cdr3_nt: TGTGCCAGCAGCTTAGCAGGGGGCGCGCGGGGCTACACCTTC
d_call: .; j_call: TRBJ2-1; v_call: TRBV24-1; clone_size: few; cdr3_aa: CATSDLSFAQFF; cdr3_nt: TGTGCCACCAGTGATTTGAGCTTCGCGCAGTTCTTC
d_call: TRBD2; j_call: TRBJ2-3; v_call: TRBV3-1; clone_size: few; cdr3_aa: CASSQMRLAGATDTQYF; cdr3_nt: TGTGCCAGCAGCCAAATGCGGCTAGCGGGAGCCACAGATACGCAGTATTTT
d_call: .; j_call: TRBJ1-2; v_call: TRBV20-1; clone_size: .; cdr3_aa: CSARESHGYTF; cdr3_nt: TGCAGTGCTAGAGAAAGCCATGGCTACACCTTC
d_call: TRBD2; j_call: TRBJ2-1; v_call: TRBV12-3/TRBV12-4; clone_size: .; cdr3_aa: CASSPTSLAGWEQFF; cdr3_nt: TGTGCCAGCAGCCCAACATCTCTAGCGGGGTGGGAGCAGTTCTTC
d_call: .; j_call: TRBJ1-2; v_call: TRBV5-1; clone_size: .; cdr3_aa: CASSFGISYGYTF; cdr3_nt: TGCGCCAGCAGCTTTGGTATATCCTATGGCTACACCTTC
d_call: .; j_call: TRBJ2-6; v_call: TRBV9; clone_size: few; cdr3_aa: CASSVVVDSGANVLTF; cdr3_nt: TGTGCCAGCAGCGTAGTGGTGGACTCTGGGGCCAACGTCCTGACTTTC
d_call: .; j_call: TRBJ1-1; v_call: TRBV20-1; clone_size: few; cdr3_aa: CSAPKGEGAFF; cdr3_nt: TGCAGTGCTCCTAAAGGGGAGGGAGCTTTCTTT
d_call: .; j_call: TRBJ2-5; v_call: TRBV5-1; clone_size: .; cdr3_aa: CASSPVRDQSRETQYF; cdr3_nt: TGCGCCAGCAGCCCCGTCCGGGACCAAAGCCGGGAGACCCAGTACTTC
d_call: TRBD1; j_call: TRBJ1-4; v_call: TRBV20-1; clone_size: .; cdr3_aa: CSAGTGGGEKLFF; cdr3_nt: TGCAGTGCAGGGACAGGGGGAGGAGAAAAACTGTTTTTT
d_call: TRBD1; j_call: TRBJ1-5; v_call: TRBV6-2/TRBV6-3; clone_size: .; cdr3_aa: CASSQQGGNQPQHF; cdr3_nt: TGTGCCAGCAGCCAACAGGGGGGCAATCAGCCCCAGCATTTT
d_call: .; j_call: TRBJ2-7; v_call: TRBV20-1; clone_size: .; cdr3_aa: CSARVNHEQYF; cdr3_nt: TGCAGTGCCAGGGTAAATCACGAGCAGTACTTC
d_call: TRBD2; j_call: TRBJ2-4; v_call: TRBV28; clone_size: few; cdr3_aa: CASSLSSGGWAKNIQYF; cdr3_nt: TGTGCCAGCAGTTTATCTAGCGGGGGGTGGGCCAAAAACATTCAGTACTTC
d_call: .; j_call: TRBJ2-5; v_call: TRBV12-3/TRBV12-4; clone_size: .; cdr3_aa: CASSPGDFEKETQYF; cdr3_nt: TGTGCCAGCAGTCCTGGGGACTTCGAAAAAGAGACCCAGTACTTC
d_call: .; j_call: TRBJ2-1; v_call: TRBV7-2; clone_size: .; cdr3_aa: CASSVISGTPPYNEQFF; cdr3_nt: TGTGCCAGCAGCGTGATTTCCGGGACCCCGCCCTACAATGAGCAGTTCTTC
d_call: .; j_call: TRBJ1-2; v_call: TRBV4-2; clone_size: .; cdr3_aa: CASSQEPGRDYGYTF; cdr3_nt: TGTGCCAGCAGCCAAGAGCCGGGGAGGGACTATGGCTACACCTTC
d_call: .; j_call: TRBJ2-2; v_call: TRBV27; clone_size: .; cdr3_aa: CASSPSLRAKTGELFF; cdr3_nt: TGTGCCAGCAGTCCATCTCTGCGGGCGAAGACCGGGGAGCTGTTTTTT
d_call: .; j_call: TRBJ2-7; v_call: TRBV5-1; clone_size: .; cdr3_aa: CASSSGTYNSYEQYF; cdr3_nt: TGCGCCAGCAGCTCCGGGACATACAACTCCTACGAGCAGTACTTC
d_call: .; j_call: TRBJ2-7; v_call: TRBV7-9; clone_size: few; cdr3_aa: CASSLATGETYEQYF; cdr3_nt: TGTGCCAGCAGCTTAGCCACGGGAGAGACCTACGAGCAGTACTTC
d_call: .; j_call: TRBJ2-3; v_call: TRBV4-1; clone_size: few; cdr3_aa: CASSQVLTTDTQYF; cdr3_nt: TGCGCCAGCAGCCAAGTTCTAACTACAGATACGCAGTATTTT
d_call: .; j_call: TRBJ2-6; v_call: TRBV27; clone_size: .; cdr3_aa: CASNSGSGANVLTF; cdr3_nt: TGTGCCAGCAATTCGGGGTCTGGGGCCAACGTCCTGACTTTC
d_call: .; j_call: TRBJ2-1; v_call: TRBV6-6; clone_size: few; cdr3_aa: CASSYSGQLNEQFF; cdr3_nt: TGTGCCAGCAGTTACTCTGGACAGCTCAATGAGCAGTTCTTC
d_call: TRBD1; j_call: TRBJ2-1; v_call: TRBV29-1; clone_size: few; cdr3_aa: CSVGTGSTDEQFF; cdr3_nt: TGCAGCGTTGGGACAGGGTCTACCGATGAGCAGTTCTTC
d_call: .; j_call: TRBJ1-4; v_call: TRBV7-2; clone_size: .; cdr3_aa: CASSLDPPQALTNEKLFF; cdr3_nt: TGTGCCAGCAGCTTAGATCCTCCCCAGGCGCTTACTAATGAAAAACTGTTTTTT
d_call: TRBD1; j_call: TRBJ2-1; v_call: TRBV24-1; clone_size: .; cdr3_aa: CATSRQGLVYNEQFF; cdr3_nt: TGTGCCACCAGCCGACAGGGTCTGGTCTACAATGAGCAGTTCTTC
d_call: TRBD2; j_call: TRBJ2-7; v_call: TRBV9; clone_size: .; cdr3_aa: CASSDGLAEPYEQYF; cdr3_nt: TGTGCCAGCAGCGACGGACTAGCGGAACCCTACGAGCAGTACTTC
d_call: .; j_call: TRBJ1-1; v_call: TRBV6-2/TRBV6-3; clone_size: few; cdr3_aa: CASSYSIGEAFF; cdr3_nt: TGTGCCAGCAGTTACTCGATAGGAGAAGCTTTCTTT